This TCR beta chain is drawn from a study of cytomegalovirus exposure and HLA in healthy donors. Whole-study context: An earlier analysis identified some 110 million unique TCR beta sequences in 150 million to 200 million T cells. General study points: TCR beta V- and J-gene trimming was later associated with a missense DCLRE1C variant. As immune exposure information, only CMV serostatus was available.

At least ten counts were recorded for this clone. Its target is not known. With 60 Vbeta and 13 Jbeta primers, the PCR was carried out. Clones were read by immunoSEQ multiplex PCR, and TCRdb kept only the in-frame ones, dropping some. The sample holds around 100,000 clones, 79% seen once. Trimming removed 0 bases at V and 2 bases at J, with 14 bases between. Per the germline V gene, CDR1 is LGHNA and CDR2 is YSLEER. The CDR3 loop spans 16 amino acids. Specimen: PBMCs. The source of this sequence is a man aged 50 or older in good health and CMV-seropositive. The rearrangement joins TRBV4-3 to TRBJ2-7; maybe TRBD2 (6 bases). For the CDR3, the DNA is TGCGCCAGCAGCCAAGACGGGGGAGAGGCGACCTACGAGCAGTACTTC. It translates to CASSQDGGEATYEQYF.